This T cell receptor (beta chain) emerged from a study of T cell repertoires in aging, cancer and after chemotherapy. TCR beta rearrangements were amplified from peripheral blood genomic DNA. Multiplex touch-down PCR with TRB-A/B primers amplified rearranged V-D-J TRB sequences. TCRdb reanalysed the multiplex PCR reads using MiXCR and keeps one entry per CDR3 protein. Among thousands of distinct CDR3 sequences listed, roughly 26% were seen once. A few counts support this clonotype. The germline CDR1 and CDR2 sequences are SGHRS and YFSETQ. The CDR3 consists of 14 residues. V was clipped by 3 bases and J by 1 base, with 8 bases between them.

The sequenced sample consisted of blood. The chain is built from TRBV5-1 and TRBJ1-3; D remains ambiguous. This TCR was recovered from a human donor in good health. This CDR3 is CASSYGVSGNTIYF. CDR3 bases: TGCGCCAGCAGCTATGGCGTTTCTGGAAACACCATATATTTT. The full variable domain, its missing parts supplied by reference TRBV5-1 and TRBJ1-3, is KAGVTQTPRYLIKTRGQQVTLSCSPISGHRSVSWYQQTPGQGLQFLFEYFSETQRNKGNFPGRFSGRQFSNSRSEMNVSTLELGDSALYLCASSYGVSGNTIYFGEGSWLTVV.